This T cell receptor (beta chain) derives from a study of long-term antiretroviral therapy in people with HIV. Two or more post-ART PBMC samples, plus at least one pre-ART sample, were available for each donor. In the United States, treatment was given to all participants with HIV. Every specimen provided roughly 0.85-11 million cryopreserved PBMC before DNA extraction took place. With survey level as its setting, the immunoSEQ assay was v3.0. Repertoires were generated with immunoSEQ multiplex PCR, while TCRdb's copy carries only in-frame clones and drops some. This sample yields roughly 16,000 clones, of which about three quarters are seen a single time; about a fifth belongs to the top ten. This TCR derives from a middle-aged man with HIV. Sequencing was performed on unsorted PBMCs, taken 2.1 years after starting antiretroviral therapy.

CDR3 DNA: TGTGCCAGCGGAGGGGAGGGGTCGGACGAGCAGTACTTC. As protein: CASGGEGSDEQYF. The chain joins TRBV27 to TRBJ2-7; 7 nucleotides align to TRBD2. Germline V gives CDR1 MNHEY, CDR2 SMNVEV (reference sequence). The V gene end was trimmed by 8 bases and the J gene end by 5 bases; junction bases not matched to a gene: 9. This CDR3 contains 13 residues.